These T cell receptor beta chains were read from a single sample in a study of Graves' ophthalmopathy and Graves' hyperthyroidism. MiXCR, run by TCRdb on the multiplex PCR reads, gives a single entry per CDR3 protein. In the table there are hundreds of thousands of distinct CDR3 sequences, about a fifth of which are singletons. Sequencing used peripheral blood. The receptors here all came from a woman under 30 with stable Graves' hyperthyroidism. Some clones in this sample may be carry-over from other donors' samples. Each CDR3 is given with its conserved first and last residue. Fields, in order: clone size, CDR3 length, V gene, J gene, D gene, CDR3 protein, CDR3 DNA. The D gene is left open where the match is weak. Clone size, where shown, is once, few, many, or a class for clones that have expanded.

clone size: many; CDR3 length: 8; V gene: TRBV30; J gene: TRBJ1-2; D gene: -; CDR3 protein: CARGGYTF; CDR3 DNA: TGTGCCCGGGGGGGCTACACCTTC
clone size: many; CDR3 length: 16; V gene: TRBV27; J gene: TRBJ1-6; D gene: -; CDR3 protein: CASSFLTVGNNSPLHF; CDR3 DNA: TGTGCCAGCAGTTTCCTGACGGTGGGAAATAATTCACCCCTCCACTTT
clone size: few; CDR3 length: 12; V gene: TRBV15; J gene: TRBJ1-2; D gene: -; CDR3 protein: CATSRDFSGYTF; CDR3 DNA: TGTGCCACCAGCAGAGATTTTAGTGGCTACACCTTC
clone size: many; CDR3 length: 15; V gene: TRBV11-2; J gene: TRBJ1-5; D gene: TRBD1; CDR3 protein: CASSLGGTGSQPQHF; CDR3 DNA: TGTGCCAGCAGCTTAGGAGGGACAGGGAGCCAGCCCCAGCATTTT
clone size: many; CDR3 length: 13; V gene: TRBV29-1; J gene: TRBJ2-2; D gene: -; CDR3 protein: CSVDRQNTGELFF; CDR3 DNA: TGCAGCGTTGACAGACAGAACACCGGGGAGCTGTTTTTT
clone size: -; CDR3 length: 16; V gene: TRBV5-1; J gene: TRBJ2-2; D gene: TRBD1; CDR3 protein: CASSHRDRGGSGELFF; CDR3 DNA: TGCGCCAGCAGCCACCGGGACAGAGGAGGTTCCGGGGAGCTGTTTTTT
clone size: -; CDR3 length: 14; V gene: TRBV29-1; J gene: TRBJ1-1; D gene: TRBD1; CDR3 protein: CSARGTGLNTEAFF; CDR3 DNA: TGCAGCGCTAGAGGGACAGGTTTAAACACTGAAGCTTTCTTT
clone size: many; CDR3 length: 14; V gene: TRBV15; J gene: TRBJ2-5; D gene: -; CDR3 protein: CATSRGQNQETQYF; CDR3 DNA: TGTGCCACCAGCAGAGGACAGAATCAAGAGACCCAGTACTTC
clone size: many; CDR3 length: 13; V gene: TRBV20-1; J gene: TRBJ2-7; D gene: -; CDR3 protein: CSATKLHSYEQYF; CDR3 DNA: TGCAGTGCCACGAAACTGCACTCCTACGAGCAGTACTTC
clone size: -; CDR3 length: 16; V gene: TRBV29-1; J gene: TRBJ1-2; D gene: -; CDR3 protein: CSVEYVVRDFNYGYTF; CDR3 DNA: TGCAGCGTCGAGTACGTAGTTCGGGATTTTAACTATGGCTACACCTTC
clone size: many; CDR3 length: 15; V gene: TRBV11-2; J gene: TRBJ2-5; D gene: -; CDR3 protein: CASSLDGAGGETQYF; CDR3 DNA: TGTGCCAGCAGCTTAGACGGGGCGGGCGGGGAGACCCAGTACTTC
clone size: many; CDR3 length: 13; V gene: TRBV25-1; J gene: TRBJ1-6; D gene: -; CDR3 protein: CASAGQLNSPLHF; CDR3 DNA: TGTGCCAGCGCCGGACAGCTTAATTCACCCCTCCACTTT
clone size: many; CDR3 length: 15; V gene: TRBV6-1; J gene: TRBJ2-7; D gene: TRBD2; CDR3 protein: CASSVSSGGTYEQYF; CDR3 DNA: TGTGCCAGCAGTGTATCTAGCGGGGGGACCTACGAGCAGTACTTC
clone size: few; CDR3 length: 17; V gene: TRBV5-1; J gene: TRBJ1-1; D gene: TRBD1; CDR3 protein: CASSLEAQGALNTEAFF; CDR3 DNA: TGCGCCAGCAGCCTGGAGGCACAGGGGGCGTTGAACACTGAAGCTTTCTTT
clone size: -; CDR3 length: 15; V gene: TRBV6-5; J gene: TRBJ2-5; D gene: TRBD1; CDR3 protein: CASSLTGGFQETQYF; CDR3 DNA: TGTGCCAGCAGTTTGACAGGGGGGTTCCAAGAGACCCAGTACTTC
clone size: many; CDR3 length: 13; V gene: TRBV10-2; J gene: TRBJ2-2; D gene: -; CDR3 protein: CASWDIRPGELFF; CDR3 DNA: TGCGCCAGCTGGGACATCCGTCCGGGGGAGCTGTTTTTT
clone size: many; CDR3 length: 17; V gene: TRBV28; J gene: TRBJ1-2; D gene: -; CDR3 protein: CASSFSRAGKANYGYTF; CDR3 DNA: TGTGCCAGCAGTTTTTCCCGGGCAGGGAAAGCTAACTATGGCTACACCTTC
clone size: -; CDR3 length: 15; V gene: TRBV28; J gene: TRBJ2-7; D gene: -; CDR3 protein: CASSPTRLGFYEQYF; CDR3 DNA: TGTGCCAGCAGCCCCACACGACTGGGTTTCTACGAGCAGTACTTC
clone size: many; CDR3 length: 15; V gene: TRBV20-1; J gene: TRBJ1-5; D gene: TRBD1; CDR3 protein: CSARAPGQTGRPQHF; CDR3 DNA: TGCAGTGCTAGAGCCCCGGGACAGACGGGCAGGCCCCAGCATTTT
clone size: many; CDR3 length: 14; V gene: TRBV28; J gene: TRBJ1-6; D gene: -; CDR3 protein: CASSYQGRQSPLHF; CDR3 DNA: TGTGCCAGCAGTTACCAGGGGCGGCAGTCACCCCTCCACTTT
clone size: many; CDR3 length: 16; V gene: TRBV15; J gene: TRBJ1-1; D gene: TRBD1; CDR3 protein: CATSSQGGTGNTEAFF; CDR3 DNA: TGTGCCACCAGCTCCCAGGGGGGGACAGGGAACACTGAAGCTTTCTTT
clone size: once; CDR3 length: 13; V gene: TRBV10-3; J gene: TRBJ1-2; D gene: TRBD1; CDR3 protein: CAIRGQGGEGYTF; CDR3 DNA: TGTGCCATCAGGGGACAGGGTGGGGAAGGCTACACCTTC
clone size: -; CDR3 length: 17; V gene: TRBV4-2; J gene: TRBJ2-7; D gene: -; CDR3 protein: CASSHLGPKVTGYEQYF; CDR3 DNA: TGTGCCAGCAGCCACCTCGGCCCTAAAGTCACAGGGTACGAGCAGTACTTC
clone size: many; CDR3 length: 15; V gene: TRBV11-1; J gene: TRBJ1-6; D gene: TRBD1; CDR3 protein: CASSRSTGVGSPLHF; CDR3 DNA: TGTGCCAGCAGCCGATCGACAGGGGTTGGTTCACCCCTCCACTTT
clone size: few; CDR3 length: 16; V gene: TRBV28; J gene: TRBJ2-4; D gene: TRBD1; CDR3 protein: CASSLDRVWVENIQYF; CDR3 DNA: TGTGCCAGCAGTTTGGACAGGGTCTGGGTTGAAAACATTCAGTACTTC
clone size: many; CDR3 length: 13; V gene: TRBV3-1; J gene: TRBJ2-7; D gene: TRBD2; CDR3 protein: CASSHGGGYEQYF; CDR3 DNA: TGTGCCAGCAGCCACGGCGGGGGTTACGAGCAGTACTTC
clone size: many; CDR3 length: 16; V gene: TRBV4-1; J gene: TRBJ2-5; D gene: -; CDR3 protein: CASSQEVAGPGETQYF; CDR3 DNA: TGCGCCAGCAGCCAAGAGGTTGCTGGTCCGGGGGAGACCCAGTACTTC
clone size: few; CDR3 length: 13; V gene: TRBV15; J gene: TRBJ2-7; D gene: TRBD1; CDR3 protein: CATSVSGGYEQYF; CDR3 DNA: TGTGCCACCAGCGTCTCAGGGGGCTACGAGCAGTACTTC
clone size: once; CDR3 length: 15; V gene: TRBV6-5; J gene: TRBJ1-2; D gene: -; CDR3 protein: CASSYSGDSNYGYTF; CDR3 DNA: TGTGCCAGCAGTTACTCTGGGGACTCTAACTATGGCTACACCTTC
clone size: few; CDR3 length: 16; V gene: TRBV11-2; J gene: TRBJ1-1; D gene: -; CDR3 protein: CASSPSGGYTNTEAFF; CDR3 DNA: TGTGCCAGCAGCCCCTCAGGCGGGTATACCAACACTGAAGCTTTCTTT
clone size: few; CDR3 length: 14; V gene: TRBV18; J gene: TRBJ1-1; D gene: -; CDR3 protein: CASSTRGIWTEAFF; CDR3 DNA: TGTGCCAGCTCAACGAGGGGGATTTGGACTGAAGCTTTCTTT
clone size: many; CDR3 length: 13; V gene: TRBV12-3/TRBV12-4; J gene: TRBJ1-2; D gene: -; CDR3 protein: CASSFTRTDGYTF; CDR3 DNA: TGTGCCAGCAGTTTCACTCGGACGGATGGCTACACCTTC
clone size: few; CDR3 length: 11; V gene: TRBV30; J gene: TRBJ2-7; D gene: -; CDR3 protein: CAWTGTDEQYF; CDR3 DNA: TGTGCCTGGACGGGGACCGACGAGCAGTACTTC
clone size: many; CDR3 length: 13; V gene: TRBV5-1; J gene: TRBJ1-5; D gene: -; CDR3 protein: CASSLEGVQPQHF; CDR3 DNA: TGCGCCAGCAGCTTGGAAGGGGTTCAGCCCCAGCATTTT
clone size: many; CDR3 length: 15; V gene: TRBV2; J gene: TRBJ1-5; D gene: -; CDR3 protein: CASSERQPTLWPQHF; CDR3 DNA: TGTGCCAGCAGTGAAAGGCAGCCAACCCTCTGGCCCCAGCATTTT
clone size: many; CDR3 length: 12; V gene: TRBV12-3/TRBV12-4; J gene: TRBJ1-1; D gene: -; CDR3 protein: CASSFGGDEAFF; CDR3 DNA: TGTGCCAGCAGTTTTGGGGGGGATGAAGCTTTCTTT
clone size: many; CDR3 length: 12; V gene: TRBV11-3; J gene: TRBJ2-7; D gene: TRBD1; CDR3 protein: CASSGQGDEQYF; CDR3 DNA: TGTGCCAGCAGCGGACAGGGTGACGAGCAGTACTTC
clone size: many; CDR3 length: 14; V gene: TRBV12-3/TRBV12-4; J gene: TRBJ2-5; D gene: -; CDR3 protein: CASRETGFPETQYF; CDR3 DNA: TGTGCCAGCAGAGAAACAGGGTTCCCAGAGACCCAGTACTTC
clone size: once; CDR3 length: 16; V gene: TRBV6-1; J gene: TRBJ2-7; D gene: -; CDR3 protein: CASTLLTSVRYYEQYF; CDR3 DNA: TGTGCCAGCACCCTCCTGACCTCGGTCAGATACTACGAGCAGTACTTC
clone size: many; CDR3 length: 13; V gene: TRBV6-5; J gene: TRBJ2-7; D gene: TRBD1; CDR3 protein: CASSYSDRDEQYF; CDR3 DNA: TGTGCCAGCAGTTATTCGGACAGGGACGAGCAGTACTTC
clone size: -; CDR3 length: 15; V gene: TRBV2; J gene: TRBJ2-4; D gene: -; CDR3 protein: CASSSERGIRNIQYF; CDR3 DNA: TGTGCCAGCAGTAGTGAAAGGGGCATCCGAAACATTCAGTACTTC
clone size: -; CDR3 length: 13; V gene: TRBV12-3/TRBV12-4; J gene: TRBJ1-1; D gene: -; CDR3 protein: CASTLDIGTEAFF; CDR3 DNA: TGTGCCAGCACCCTGGATATCGGCACTGAAGCTTTCTTT
clone size: many; CDR3 length: 13; V gene: TRBV29-1; J gene: TRBJ2-7; D gene: -; CDR3 protein: CSVQGFGDYEQYF; CDR3 DNA: TGCAGCGTTCAGGGGTTTGGAGACTACGAGCAGTACTTC
clone size: many; CDR3 length: 14; V gene: TRBV7-2; J gene: TRBJ2-4; D gene: -; CDR3 protein: CASSQILPGQRGYF; CDR3 DNA: TGTGCCAGCAGCCAGATCCTACCGGGTCAAAGGGGGTACTTC
clone size: many; CDR3 length: 16; V gene: TRBV6-2/TRBV6-3; J gene: TRBJ1-1; D gene: -; CDR3 protein: CASSYSTGQIWTEAFF; CDR3 DNA: TGTGCCAGCAGTTACTCAACAGGACAGATCTGGACTGAAGCTTTCTTT
clone size: many; CDR3 length: 15; V gene: TRBV12-3/TRBV12-4; J gene: TRBJ2-2; D gene: TRBD1; CDR3 protein: CASSLGDRGTGELFF; CDR3 DNA: TGTGCCAGCAGTTTAGGAGACAGGGGCACCGGGGAGCTGTTTTTT
clone size: many; CDR3 length: 14; V gene: TRBV12-3/TRBV12-4; J gene: TRBJ1-3; D gene: -; CDR3 protein: CASSLAASGNTIYF; CDR3 DNA: TGTGCCAGCAGTTTAGCTGCGTCTGGAAACACCATATATTTT
clone size: many; CDR3 length: 14; V gene: TRBV27; J gene: TRBJ1-2; D gene: TRBD1; CDR3 protein: CASSLTGGAIGYTF; CDR3 DNA: TGTGCCAGCAGTTTAACAGGGGGCGCGATTGGCTACACCTTC
clone size: -; CDR3 length: 16; V gene: TRBV7-3; J gene: TRBJ2-2; D gene: -; CDR3 protein: CASSPAGSSNTGELFF; CDR3 DNA: TGTGCCAGCAGCCCCGCGGGCAGTTCGAACACCGGGGAGCTGTTTTTT
clone size: few; CDR3 length: 12; V gene: TRBV13; J gene: TRBJ1-1; D gene: TRBD1; CDR3 protein: CVSSLQGAGAFF; CDR3 DNA: TGTGTCAGCAGCCTACAGGGGGCCGGGGCTTTCTTT